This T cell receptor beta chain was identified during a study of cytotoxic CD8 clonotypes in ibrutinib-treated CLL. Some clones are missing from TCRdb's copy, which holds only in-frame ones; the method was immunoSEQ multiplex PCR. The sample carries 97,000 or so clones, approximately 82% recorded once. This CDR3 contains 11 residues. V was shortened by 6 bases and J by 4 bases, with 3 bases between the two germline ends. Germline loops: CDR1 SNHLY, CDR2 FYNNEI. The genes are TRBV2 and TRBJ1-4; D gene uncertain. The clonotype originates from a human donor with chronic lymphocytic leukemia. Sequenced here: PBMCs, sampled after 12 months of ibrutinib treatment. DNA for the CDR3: TGTGCCAGCAGGGGTAATGAAAAACTGTTTTTT. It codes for CASRGNEKLFF.